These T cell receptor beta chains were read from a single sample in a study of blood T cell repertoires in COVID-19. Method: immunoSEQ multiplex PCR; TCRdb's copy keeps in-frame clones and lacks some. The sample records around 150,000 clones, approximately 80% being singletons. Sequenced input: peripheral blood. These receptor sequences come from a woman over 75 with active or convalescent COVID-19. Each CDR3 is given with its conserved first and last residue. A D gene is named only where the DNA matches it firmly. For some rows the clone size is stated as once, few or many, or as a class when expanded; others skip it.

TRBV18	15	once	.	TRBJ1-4	CASSPSTDPNEKLFF	TGTGCCAGCTCACCAAGCACAGATCCTAATGAAAAACTGTTTTTT
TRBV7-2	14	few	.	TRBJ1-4	CASSSTGTREKLFF	TGTGCCAGCAGCTCTACCGGGACACGTGAAAAACTGTTTTTT
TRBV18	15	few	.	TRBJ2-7	CASSPDTGSSYEQYF	TGTGCCAGCTCACCTGACACCGGGAGCTCCTACGAGCAGTACTTC
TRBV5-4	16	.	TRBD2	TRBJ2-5	CASSEPGTRGGGTQYF	TGTGCCAGCAGCGAGCCCGGGACTAGAGGGGGGGGGACCCAGTACTTC
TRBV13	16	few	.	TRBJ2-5	CASSSRTALYQETQYF	TGTGCCAGCAGCTCGAGGACAGCATTGTACCAAGAGACCCAGTACTTC
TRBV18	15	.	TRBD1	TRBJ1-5	CASSPPTGNNQPQHF	TGTGCCAGCTCACCGCCGACAGGGAACAATCAGCCCCAGCATTTT
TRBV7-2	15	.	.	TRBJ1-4	CASSTWTGGNEKLFF	TGTGCCAGCAGCACGTGGACGGGGGGGAATGAAAAACTGTTTTTT
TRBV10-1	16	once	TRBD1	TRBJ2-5	CASSESARTGRETQYF	TGCGCCAGCAGTGAGTCGGCCCGGACAGGAAGAGAGACCCAGTACTTC
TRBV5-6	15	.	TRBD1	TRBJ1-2	CASSLKTGANYGYTF	TGTGCCAGCAGCCTGAAGACAGGGGCTAACTATGGCTACACCTTC
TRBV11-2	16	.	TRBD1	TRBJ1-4	CASSLIQGAANEKLFF	TGTGCCAGCAGCTTAATACAGGGGGCGGCTAATGAAAAACTGTTTTTT
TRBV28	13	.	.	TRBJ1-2	CASRVLVGGGYTF	TGTGCCAGCCGGGTGTTAGTGGGTGGTGGCTACACCTTC
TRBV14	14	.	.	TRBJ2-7	CASSHGLVFYEQYF	TGTGCCAGCAGCCACGGACTGGTCTTTTACGAGCAGTACTTC
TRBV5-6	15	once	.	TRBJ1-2	CASSLGRRVNYGYTF	TGTGCCAGCAGCCTGGGTCGGAGAGTAAACTATGGCTACACTTTC
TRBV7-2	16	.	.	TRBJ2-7	CASSLFRAGEGYEQYF	TGTGCCAGCAGCTTATTTCGGGCCGGCGAGGGCTACGAGCAGTACTTC
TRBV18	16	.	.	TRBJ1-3	CASSSQVAGSGNTIYF	TGTGCCAGCTCATCACAGGTTGCGGGCTCTGGAAACACCATATATTTT
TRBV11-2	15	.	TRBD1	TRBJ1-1	CASSRDRGHRTEAFF	TGTGCCAGCAGCCGTGACAGGGGGCACAGAACTGAAGCTTTCTTT
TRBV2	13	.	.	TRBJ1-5	CASQGESNQPQHF	TGTGCCAGTCAGGGTGAAAGCAATCAGCCCCAGCATTTT
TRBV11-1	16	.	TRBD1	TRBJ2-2	CASSPRGQGGTGELFF	TGTGCCAGCAGCCCGAGAGGACAGGGAGGCACCGGGGAGCTGTTTTTT
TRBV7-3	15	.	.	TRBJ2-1	CASSLSQAIYNEQFF	TGTGCCAGCAGCTTATCCCAGGCTATCTACAATGAGCAGTTCTTC
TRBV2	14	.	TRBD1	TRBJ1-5	CASSDMTGNQPQHF	TGTGCCAGCAGTGATATGACAGGGAATCAGCCCCAGCATTTT
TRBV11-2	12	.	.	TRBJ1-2	CASSSEGDGYTF	TGTGCCAGCAGCTCGGAAGGGGATGGCTACACCTTC
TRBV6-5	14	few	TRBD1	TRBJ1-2	CASSGQAASYGYTF	TGTGCCAGCAGCGGACAGGCCGCATCCTATGGCTACACCTTC
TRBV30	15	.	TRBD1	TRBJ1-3	CAWSRQGGIGNTIYF	TGTGCCTGGAGCCGACAGGGGGGGATTGGAAACACCATATATTTT
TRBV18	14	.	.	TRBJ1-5	CASSRDKGNQPQHF	TGTGCCAGCTCACGGGACAAAGGCAATCAGCCCCAGCATTTT
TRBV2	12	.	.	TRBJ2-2	CASRQALGELFF	TGTGCCAGCAGACAGGCACTCGGTGAGCTGTTTTTT
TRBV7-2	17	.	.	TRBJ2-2	CASSIGREHLNTGELFF	TGTGCCAGCAGCATCGGGAGAGAGCACCTCAACACCGGGGAGCTGTTTTTT
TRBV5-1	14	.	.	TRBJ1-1	CASSKGLPNTEAFF	TGCGCCAGCAGCAAAGGACTCCCCAACACTGAAGCTTTCTTT
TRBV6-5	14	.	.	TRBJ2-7	CASRPYYASYEQYF	TGTGCCAGCAGACCGTACTACGCCTCCTACGAGCAGTACTTC
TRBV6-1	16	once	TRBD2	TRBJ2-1	CASSAGFAGGGNEQFF	TGTGCCAGCAGTGCGGGTTTTGCGGGGGGTGGCAATGAGCAGTTCTTC
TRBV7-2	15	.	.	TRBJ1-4	CASSLARGGGEKLFF	TGTGCCAGCAGCTTAGCTCGGGGGGGCGGTGAAAAACTGTTTTTT
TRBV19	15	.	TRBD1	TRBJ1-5	CASSSPGQGNQPQHF	TGTGCCAGTAGTTCACCGGGACAGGGCAATCAGCCCCAGCATTTT
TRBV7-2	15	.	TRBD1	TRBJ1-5	CASSPGTGQGQPQHF	TGTGCCAGCAGCCCGGGGACAGGGCAAGGACAGCCCCAGCATTTT
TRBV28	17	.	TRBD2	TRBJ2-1	CASSSGTSGGAIIEQFF	TGTGCCAGCAGCTCGGGGACTAGCGGGGGGGCCATTATTGAGCAGTTCTTC
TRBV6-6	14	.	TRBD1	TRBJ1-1	CASNVRQGHTEAFF	TGTGCCAGCAACGTCCGACAGGGGCACACTGAAGCTTTCTTT
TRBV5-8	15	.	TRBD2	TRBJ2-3	CASSERGGYTDTQYF	TGTGCCAGCAGCGAGCGGGGGGGATACACAGATACGCAGTATTTT
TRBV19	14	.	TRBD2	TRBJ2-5	CASSWGGGMETQYF	TGTGCCAGTTCTTGGGGCGGGGGAATGGAGACCCAGTACTTC
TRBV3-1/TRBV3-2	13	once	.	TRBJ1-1	CASSQGGGTEAFF	TGTGCCAGCAGCCAAGGCGGTGGCACTGAAGCTTTCTTT
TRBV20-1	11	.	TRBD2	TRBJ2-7	CSAGGSYEQYF	TGCAGTGCGGGGGGGTCCTACGAGCAGTACTTC
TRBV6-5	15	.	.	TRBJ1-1	CASSTKRQRYTEAFF	TGTGCCAGCAGTACGAAACGACAGAGATACACTGAAGCTTTCTTT
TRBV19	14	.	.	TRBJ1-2	CASSLGTFTGGYTF	TGTGCCAGTAGCCTCGGGACTTTCACGGGAGGCTACACCTTC
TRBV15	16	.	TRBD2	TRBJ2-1	CATTTPWRGGWNEQFF	TGTGCCACCACCACCCCATGGCGGGGGGGCTGGAATGAGCAGTTCTTC
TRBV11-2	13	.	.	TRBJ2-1	CASSFPGLNEQFF	TGTGCCAGCAGCTTCCCAGGGTTGAATGAGCAGTTCTTC
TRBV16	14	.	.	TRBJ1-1	CASSRSRENTEAFF	TGTGCCAGCAGCCGATCGAGGGAGAACACTGAAGCTTTCTTT
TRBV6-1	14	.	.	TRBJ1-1	CASSEKGLPEEAFF	TGTGCCAGCAGTGAAAAGGGACTCCCGGAAGAAGCTTTCTTT
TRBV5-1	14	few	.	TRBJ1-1	CASSLVGRNTEAFF	TGCGCCAGCAGCTTGGTTGGGCGGAACACTGAAGCTTTCTTT
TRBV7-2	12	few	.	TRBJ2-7	CASSYGHYEQYF	TGTGCCAGCAGCTACGGACACTACGAGCAGTACTTC
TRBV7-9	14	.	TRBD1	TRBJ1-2	CASSLSQGAFGYTF	TGTGCCAGCAGCTTATCACAGGGGGCCTTTGGCTACACCTTC
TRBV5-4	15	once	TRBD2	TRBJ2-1	CASSSRGGANNEQFF	TGTGCCAGCAGCTCCCGCGGGGGGGCCAACAATGAGCAGTTCTTC